Listed below are T cell receptor beta chains from one sample, sequenced in a study of cytomegalovirus exposure and HLA in healthy donors. Data came from immunoSEQ multiplex PCR; TCRdb stores just in-frame clones and leaves some out. Among 170,000 or so clones listed, roughly 80% were seen once. The sequenced material came from PBMCs. These receptors were obtained from a man aged 40-49 years in good health and CMV-seronegative. CDR3s include the opening cysteine and the closing phenylalanine or tryptophan. A D gene is named only where the DNA matches it firmly. Clone size, where shown, is once, few, many, or a class for clones that have expanded.

D	V	size	J	CDR3	DNA
TRBD1	TRBV7-9	-	TRBJ1-2	CASSWGQNYGYTF	TGTGCCAGCAGCTGGGGACAGAACTATGGCTACACCTTC
-	TRBV4-1	-	TRBJ2-2	CASSPGTTNTGELFF	TGCGCCAGCAGCCCCGGGACAACAAACACCGGGGAGCTGTTTTTT
-	TRBV7-2	few	TRBJ2-7	CASSSLGGITTGQYF	TGTGCCAGCAGCTCCCTCGGGGGAATCACTACGGGGCAGTACTTC
TRBD1	TRBV7-9	-	TRBJ1-4	CASSSQGANEKLFF	TGTGCCAGCAGCTCTCAGGGGGCTAATGAAAAACTGTTTTTT
TRBD1	TRBV19	few	TRBJ1-5	CASSRQGESQPQHF	TGTGCCAGTAGTCGACAGGGGGAGAGTCAGCCCCAGCATTTT
-	TRBV5-4	-	TRBJ1-6	CASSLGGVQNSPLHF	TGTGCCAGCAGCTTGGGAGGAGTTCAAAATTCACCCCTCCACTTT
-	TRBV9	-	TRBJ1-1	CASSVSVNTEAFF	TGTGCCAGCAGCGTTTCAGTGAACACTGAAGCTTTCTTT
-	TRBV7-3	-	TRBJ1-4	CASSKPPGPTNEKLFF	TGTGCCAGCAGCAAGCCGCCAGGCCCAACTAATGAAAAACTGTTTTTT
TRBD2	TRBV7-2	-	TRBJ2-3	CASSTGLAYGADTQYF	TGTGCCAGCAGCACAGGACTAGCCTACGGGGCAGATACGCAGTATTTT
TRBD2	TRBV5-1	-	TRBJ2-1	CASSLRLAGEMLFF	TGCGCCAGCAGCTTGAGGCTAGCGGGAGAAATGCTGTTCTTC
TRBD2	TRBV27	-	TRBJ2-3	CASSLLLAGGSTDTQYF	TGTGCCAGCAGTTTGTTACTAGCGGGGGGTAGCACAGATACGCAGTATTTT